One sample yielded the 3 T cell receptor beta chains listed below, sequenced in a study of T cell clonality in common variable immunodeficiency (dated by TCRdb to about 2015). Libraries were made using the immunoSEQ multiplex PCR assay. This immuneACCESS table, as held by TCRdb, lists in-frame sequences with V and J called but not all clones. Of the missing ones, under half trace to an unresolved V gene in checked studies; the others have no known cause. For this sample, about 45,000 clones are listed, none of them singletons. Less than 11% of the sample rests with the top ten. Sequences were obtained from peripheral blood mononuclear cells. These TCRs come from a person aged 18 to 75 in good health.

This clone was counted many times. The observed sequence ends 3 residues before the CDR3 terminus, with the missing tail filled in from the germline J gene. The chain recombines TRBV19 with TRBJ1-2; 7 nucleotides match TRBD1. The V gene's germline CDR1 is LNHDA and CDR2 SQIVND (reference sequence). V trimming: 1 base; J trimming: 3 bases; junction bases outside the gene matches: 2. The CDR3 length is 14 residues. This CDR3 is CASSIGTGYYGYTF. The CDR3 bases that were read are TGTGCCAGTAGTATAGGGACAGGATACTATGGC.

This clone was counted ten times or more. The CDR3 extends 3 residues past the end of the read, so its final part is completed from the germline J gene. The chain couples TRBV4-2 to TRBJ1-6; perhaps TRBD1 as D (6 bases). Between the trimmed V and J ends, which lost 1 base and 5 bases, there was a span of 12 bases. This CDR3 spans 16 amino acids. Germline loops: CDR1 LGHNA, CDR2 YNFKEQ. CDR3 DNA (partial): TGTGCCAGCAGCCAAGGGACAGACCCCCATAATTCACCC. Translated, it gives CASSQGTDPHNSP. The full CDR3 protein reads CASSQGTDPHNSPLHF.

This clone was recorded many times. Read coverage stops 3 residues before the CDR3 terminus; the germline J gene supplies the remainder. The chain uses TRBV18 and TRBJ1-2; TRBD1 might be the D (5 bases). Germline lookup yields CDR1 KGHSH and CDR2 LQKENI. Trimming took off 3 bases at V and 7 bases at J, with 15 bases between the two ends. The CDR3 has 14 amino acids. The CDR3 bases that were read are TGTGCCAGCTCACCGACGGGCCAGGGATCTGGC. Protein sequence: CASSPTGQGSG. The whole CDR3 region reads CASSPTGQGSGYTF. Full variable domain (missing parts from reference TRBV18 and TRBJ1-2): NAGVMQNPRHLVRRRGQEARLRCSPMKGHSHVYWYRQLPEEGLKFMVYLQKENIIDESGMPKERFSAEFPKEGPSILRIQQVVRGDSAAYFCASSPTGQGSGYTFGSGTRLTVV.